This T cell receptor beta chain was recorded in a study of control samples from healthy donors and cancer patients. The ends lost 6 bases at V and 2 bases at J; junction bases unmatched: 6. Germline CDR1 SNHLY, CDR2 FYNNEI. This CDR3 has 14 residues. This clone was recorded once. Assay used: immunoSEQ multiplex PCR; TCRdb lists only in-frame clones, some missing. The repertoire has approximately 140,000 clones, roughly 89% of them found once; the top ten carry about 7.1%. This receptor was identified in a man aged 18 to 29 in good health. The chain is built from TRBV2 and TRBJ1-1, with TRBD1 identical over 7 bases. The sample was blood. The CDR3 loop reads CASRNRGLNTEAFF. CDR3 sequence (DNA): TGTGCCAGCAGAAACAGGGGACTCAACACTGAAGCTTTCTTT.